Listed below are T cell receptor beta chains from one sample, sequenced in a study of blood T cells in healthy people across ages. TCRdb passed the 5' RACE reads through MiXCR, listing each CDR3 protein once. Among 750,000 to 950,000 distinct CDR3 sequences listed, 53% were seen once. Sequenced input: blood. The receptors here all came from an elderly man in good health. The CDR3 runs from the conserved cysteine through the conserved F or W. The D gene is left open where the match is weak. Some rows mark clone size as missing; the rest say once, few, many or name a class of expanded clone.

CASSGVAGGDADTQYF,TGTGCCAGCAGCGGTGTAGCGGGAGGGGATGCAGATACGCAGTATTTT,TRBJ2-3,TRBD2,TRBV9,once
CASSLYPREWEQETQYF,TGTGCCAGCAGCTTATATCCCAGAGAGTGGGAACAAGAGACCCAGTACTTC,TRBJ2-5,.,TRBV7-7,.
CASSLRGAGGPPNEQYF,TGTGCCAGCAGCTTAAGAGGAGCGGGAGGGCCTCCCAATGAGCAGTACTTC,TRBJ2-5,TRBD2,TRBV11-2,few
CASSYPMTSVPGELFF,TGTGCCAGCAGTTACCCGATGACTAGCGTACCCGGGGAGCTGTTTTTT,TRBJ2-2,TRBD2,TRBV6-2/TRBV6-3,.
CASSLAPASGRSENIQYF,TGTGCCAGCAGCTTAGCGCCGGCTAGCGGGAGGTCCGAAAACATTCAGTACTTC,TRBJ2-4,TRBD2,TRBV11-1,.
CASMVRNHVETQYF,TGTGCCAGCATGGTCAGGAATCATGTAGAGACCCAGTACTTC,TRBJ2-5,.,TRBV28,.
CSARYEGYEQYF,TGCAGTGCTAGGTATGAAGGCTACGAGCAGTACTTC,TRBJ2-7,.,TRBV20-1,few
CASSLRQVPYNEQFF,TGTGCCAGCAGCTTACGACAGGTGCCCTACAATGAGCAGTTCTTC,TRBJ2-1,.,TRBV7-8,.
CASSQETASYNEQFF,TGCGCCAGCAGCCAAGAGACAGCCTCCTACAATGAGCAGTTCTTC,TRBJ2-1,.,TRBV4-1,.
CASSPRTLTDYGYTF,TGTGCCAGCAGCCCACGGACCTTAACGGACTATGGCTACACCTTC,TRBJ1-2,.,TRBV7-2,once
CASRETGVAGGYTF,TGTGCCAGCAGGGAAACAGGGGTAGCCGGTGGCTACACCTTC,TRBJ1-2,TRBD1,TRBV28,.
CSAIRQETQYF,TGCAGTGCTATAAGACAAGAGACCCAGTACTTC,TRBJ2-5,.,TRBV20-1,.
CSALDSSNTEAFF,TGCAGCGCCCTGGACAGCTCCAACACTGAAGCTTTCTTT,TRBJ1-1,.,TRBV29-1,.
CASSLELGTGDAKDIQYF,TGTGCCAGCAGCTTAGAACTCGGGACAGGGGACGCCAAAGACATTCAGTACTTC,TRBJ2-4,TRBD1,TRBV7-2,.
CSSGWGTDTQYF,TGCAGTTCAGGATGGGGCACAGATACGCAGTATTTT,TRBJ2-3,.,TRBV20-1,.
CRARPLGRSYNEQFF,TGCCGTGCTAGACCGCTCGGGAGATCCTACAATGAGCAGTTCTTC,TRBJ2-1,.,TRBV20-1,.
CASSLDQGASGEQYF,TGCGCCAGCAGCTTGGATCAAGGTGCAAGCGGCGAGCAGTACTTC,TRBJ2-7,.,TRBV5-1,.
CASSLRQAHGYTF,TGTGCCAGCAGCTTAAGACAGGCCCATGGCTACACCTTC,TRBJ1-2,.,TRBV11-1,.
CSARPLAGVFNEQFF,TGCAGTGCTAGACCGCTAGCGGGGGTCTTCAATGAGCAGTTCTTC,TRBJ2-1,TRBD2,TRBV20-1,.
CASSRASGTAASNEQFF,TGTGCCAGCAGCCGAGCATCCGGGACAGCAGCTTCCAATGAGCAGTTCTTC,TRBJ2-1,TRBD1,TRBV7-8,few
CASRRVGVSSEQFF,TGTGCCAGCAGACGAGTGGGAGTCTCTAGTGAGCAGTTCTTC,TRBJ2-1,.,TRBV6-5,.
CASSSTGQGSQNEQFF,TGTGCCAGCAGCTCCACAGGACAGGGCAGTCAGAATGAGCAGTTCTTC,TRBJ2-1,TRBD1,TRBV7-9,.
CAISEKDRVYEQYF,TGTGCCATCAGTGAGAAAGACAGGGTATACGAGCAGTACTTC,TRBJ2-7,TRBD1,TRBV10-3,few
CASSPEGVLGRYAYF,TGCGCCAGCAGCCCCGAAGGGGTCCTAGGCAGATACGCGTATTTT,TRBJ2-3,.,TRBV5-1,.
CAGSVGVDTQYF,TGTGCCGGCAGCGTAGGGGTAGATACGCAGTATTTT,TRBJ2-3,.,TRBV9,.
CSVDQGGNTEAFF,TGCAGCGTGGACCAGGGGGGGAACACTGAAGCTTTCTTT,TRBJ1-1,TRBD1,TRBV29-1,.
CASSQAPGPYEQYF,TGTGCCAGCAGCCAAGCCCCTGGCCCCTACGAGCAGTACTTC,TRBJ2-7,.,TRBV4-2,.
CASSLGASGFTYEQYF,TGCGCCAGCAGCTTGGGGGCTAGCGGGTTTACCTACGAGCAGTACTTC,TRBJ2-7,TRBD2,TRBV5-1,.
CSAEGHGSTEAFF,TGCAGTGCAGAAGGACACGGGAGCACTGAAGCTTTCTTT,TRBJ1-1,.,TRBV20-1,few
CASSYLGPDSPLHF,TGTGCCAGCAGCTACCTTGGGCCGGACTCACCCCTCCACTTT,TRBJ1-6,.,TRBV28,.
CATSRLAGIGEQFF,TGTGCCACCAGCAGACTAGCGGGAATCGGTGAGCAGTTCTTC,TRBJ2-1,TRBD2,TRBV24-1,.
CASSYQGNPYNEQFF,TGTGCCAGCAGTTATCAGGGGAACCCCTACAATGAGCAGTTCTTC,TRBJ2-1,.,TRBV6-5,.
CAWDLQGNAYF,TGTGCCTGGGATCTTCAGGGAAACGCGTATTTT,TRBJ2-3,.,TRBV30,once
CASSLRTGVKTQYF,TGTGCCAGCAGCCTCAGGACAGGTGTAAAGACCCAGTACTTC,TRBJ2-5,TRBD1,TRBV7-8,many
CASSLDYTSYGYTF,TGTGCCAGCAGCTTAGATTACACCTCCTATGGCTACACCTTC,TRBJ1-2,.,TRBV11-2,.
CASSADRGEQFF,TGTGCCAGCAGCGCCGACAGGGGTGAGCAGTTCTTC,TRBJ2-1,TRBD1,TRBV7-9,once
CASRQTGSSYEQYF,TGTGCCAGCAGACAGACAGGGTCCTCCTACGAGCAGTACTTC,TRBJ2-7,TRBD1,TRBV5-6,.
CASSVGDTHYEQYF,TGTGCCAGCAGCGTAGGGGACACTCACTACGAGCAGTACTTC,TRBJ2-7,.,TRBV9,.
CASSGDRINTEAFF,TGTGCCAGCAGCGGAGACAGGATTAACACTGAAGCTTTCTTT,TRBJ1-1,.,TRBV11-2,.
CASSPQGRVGGYTF,TGTGCCAGCAGTCCCCAGGGAAGGGTGGGCGGCTACACCTTC,TRBJ1-2,.,TRBV12-3/TRBV12-4,.
CASSLEGGIGEQFF,TGTGCCAGCAGTTTGGAGGGGGGGATCGGTGAGCAGTTCTTC,TRBJ2-1,.,TRBV12-3/TRBV12-4,.
CASSPGTSGRGEQFF,TGCGCCAGCAGCCCCGGGACTAGCGGGAGGGGTGAGCAGTTCTTC,TRBJ2-1,TRBD2,TRBV5-1,few
CASSFDRVYNEQFF,TGTGCCAGCAGTTTCGACAGGGTTTACAATGAGCAGTTCTTC,TRBJ2-1,TRBD1,TRBV27,.
CASSFGAGLPGEKLFF,TGTGCCAGCAGTTTTGGGGCGGGCCTCCCGGGAGAAAAACTGTTTTTT,TRBJ1-4,.,TRBV12-3/TRBV12-4,.
CASRAFSSCSYEQYF,TGTGCCAGCAGGGCATTTAGCAGTTGCTCCTACGAGCAGTACTTC,TRBJ2-7,.,TRBV25-1,.
CSVYRGGGGYDEQFF,TGCAGCGTGTACCGGGGTGGAGGAGGCTACGATGAGCAGTTCTTC,TRBJ2-1,.,TRBV29-1,.
CASSLGSRGEQYF,TGTGCCAGCAGCTTAGGTAGCAGGGGCGAGCAGTACTTC,TRBJ2-7,.,TRBV7-6,.
CATSSQVAGGSSYEQYF,TGTGCCACCAGTTCCCAAGTCGCGGGAGGCAGCTCCTACGAGCAGTACTTC,TRBJ2-7,TRBD2,TRBV6-5,.
CSATQDWDIQYF,TGCAGCGCCACACAGGATTGGGACATTCAGTACTTC,TRBJ2-4,.,TRBV29-1,.
CSVAAGGQSEQYF,TGCAGCGTTGCAGCAGGGGGTCAATCTGAGCAGTACTTC,TRBJ2-5,TRBD1,TRBV29-1,once